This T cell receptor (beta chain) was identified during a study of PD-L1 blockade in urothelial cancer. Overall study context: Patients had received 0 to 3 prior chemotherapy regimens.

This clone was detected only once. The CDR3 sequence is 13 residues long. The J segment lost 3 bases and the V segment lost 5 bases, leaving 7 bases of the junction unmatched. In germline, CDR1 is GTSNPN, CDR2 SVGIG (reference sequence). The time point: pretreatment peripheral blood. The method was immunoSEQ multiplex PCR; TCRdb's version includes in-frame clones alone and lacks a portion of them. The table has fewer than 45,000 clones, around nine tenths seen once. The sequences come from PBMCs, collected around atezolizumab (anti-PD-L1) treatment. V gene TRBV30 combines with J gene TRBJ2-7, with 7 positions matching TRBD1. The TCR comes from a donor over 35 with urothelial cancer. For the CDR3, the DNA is TGTGCCTGGGAAAAGGGGGCTGACTACGAGCAGTACTTC. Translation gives CAWEKGADYEQYF.